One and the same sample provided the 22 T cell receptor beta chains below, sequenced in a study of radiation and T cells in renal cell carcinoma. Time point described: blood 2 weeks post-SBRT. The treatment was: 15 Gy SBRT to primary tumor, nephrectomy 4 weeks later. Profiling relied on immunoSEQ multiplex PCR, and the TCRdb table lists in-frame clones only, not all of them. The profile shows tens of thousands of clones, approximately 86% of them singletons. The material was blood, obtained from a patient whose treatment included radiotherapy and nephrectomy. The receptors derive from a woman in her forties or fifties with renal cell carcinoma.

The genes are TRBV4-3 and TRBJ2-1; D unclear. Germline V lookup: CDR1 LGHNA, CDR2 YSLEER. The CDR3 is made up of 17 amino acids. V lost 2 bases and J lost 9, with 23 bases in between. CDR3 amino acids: CASSQRVRVFEPGEQFF. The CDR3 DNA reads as TGCGCCAGCAGCCAAAGGGTCCGGGTCTTCGAACCGGGTGAGCAGTTCTTC.

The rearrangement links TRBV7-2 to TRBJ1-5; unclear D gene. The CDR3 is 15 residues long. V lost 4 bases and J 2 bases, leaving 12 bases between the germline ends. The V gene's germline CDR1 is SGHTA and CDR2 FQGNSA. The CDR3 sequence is CASSSLRGGNQPQHF. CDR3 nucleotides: TGTGCCAGCAGCTCACTTCGCGGGGGCAATCAGCCCCAGCATTTT.

CDR3 region: CASGSGGAGQETQYF. In nucleotides, the CDR3 is TGTGCCAGCGGCTCCGGGGGGGCCGGGCAAGAGACCCAGTACTTC. V is TRBV28 and J is TRBJ2-5; 8 bases agree with TRBD2. CDR3 size: 15 residues. The V and J ends lost 8 bases and 2 bases, in that order; junction bases with no gene match: 10. Germline-derived CDR1 and CDR2 are MDHEN and SYDVKM.

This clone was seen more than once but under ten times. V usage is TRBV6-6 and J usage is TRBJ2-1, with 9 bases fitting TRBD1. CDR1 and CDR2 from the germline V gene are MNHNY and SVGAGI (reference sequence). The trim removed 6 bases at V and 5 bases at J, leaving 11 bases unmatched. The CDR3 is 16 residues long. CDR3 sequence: CASRTAQGALDNEQFF. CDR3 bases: TGTGCCAGCAGGACCGCACAGGGGGCGCTTGACAATGAGCAGTTCTTC.

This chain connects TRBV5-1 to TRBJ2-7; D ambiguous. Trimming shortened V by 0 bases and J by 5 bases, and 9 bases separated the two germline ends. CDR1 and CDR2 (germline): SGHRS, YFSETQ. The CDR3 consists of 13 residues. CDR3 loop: CASSLAGTHEQYF. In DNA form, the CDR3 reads TGCGCCAGCAGCTTGGCCGGAACCCACGAGCAGTACTTC.

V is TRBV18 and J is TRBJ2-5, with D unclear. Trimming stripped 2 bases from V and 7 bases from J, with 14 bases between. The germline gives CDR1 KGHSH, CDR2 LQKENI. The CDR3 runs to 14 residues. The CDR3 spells CASSPGFGLGTQYF. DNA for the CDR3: TGTGCCAGCTCACCAGGATTCGGTCTAGGGACCCAGTACTTC.

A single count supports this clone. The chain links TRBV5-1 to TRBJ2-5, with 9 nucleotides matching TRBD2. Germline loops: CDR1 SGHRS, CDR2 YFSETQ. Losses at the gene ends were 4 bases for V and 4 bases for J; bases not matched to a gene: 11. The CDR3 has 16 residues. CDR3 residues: CASSLGASGDGETQYF. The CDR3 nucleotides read TGCGCCAGCAGCCTGGGGGCTAGCGGGGACGGAGAGACCCAGTACTTC.

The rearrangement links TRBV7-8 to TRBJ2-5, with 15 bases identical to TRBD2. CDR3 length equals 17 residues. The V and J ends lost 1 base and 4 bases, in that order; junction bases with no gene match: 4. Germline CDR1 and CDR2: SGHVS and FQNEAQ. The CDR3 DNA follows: TGTGCCAGCAGCTTAGTGACGGGACTAGCGGGGGGAGAGACCCAGTACTTC. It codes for CASSLVTGLAGGETQYF. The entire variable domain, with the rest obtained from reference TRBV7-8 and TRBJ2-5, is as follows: GAGVSQSPRYKVAKRGQDVALRCDPISGHVSLFWYQQALGQGPEFLTYFQNEAQLDKSGLPSDRFFAERPEGSVSTLKIQRTQQEDSAVYLCASSLVTGLAGGETQYFGPGTRLLVL.

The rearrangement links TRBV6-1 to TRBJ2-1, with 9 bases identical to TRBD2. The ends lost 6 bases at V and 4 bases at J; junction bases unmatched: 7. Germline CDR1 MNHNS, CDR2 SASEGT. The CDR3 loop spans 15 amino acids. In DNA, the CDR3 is TGTGCCAGCAGCCCCCGCGGGAGGGAGTACAATGAGCAGTTCTTC. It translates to CASSPRGREYNEQFF.

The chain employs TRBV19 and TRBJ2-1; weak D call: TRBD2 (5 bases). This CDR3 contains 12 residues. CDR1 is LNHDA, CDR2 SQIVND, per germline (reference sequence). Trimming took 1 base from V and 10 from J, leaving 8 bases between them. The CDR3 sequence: CASSIVQREQFF. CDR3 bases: TGTGCCAGTAGTATAGTGCAGCGGGAGCAGTTCTTC.

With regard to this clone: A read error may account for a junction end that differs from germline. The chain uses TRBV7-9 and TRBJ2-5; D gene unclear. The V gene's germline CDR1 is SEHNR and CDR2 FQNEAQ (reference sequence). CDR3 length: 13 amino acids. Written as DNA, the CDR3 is TGTGCCAGCAGCTTAGTATTAACAGAGAGCCAGTACTTC. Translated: CASSLVLTESQYF.

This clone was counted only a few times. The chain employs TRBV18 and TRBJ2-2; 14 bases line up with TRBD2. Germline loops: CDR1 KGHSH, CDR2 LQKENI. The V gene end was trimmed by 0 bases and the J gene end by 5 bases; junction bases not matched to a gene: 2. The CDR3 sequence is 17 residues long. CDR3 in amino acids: CASSPPGLAGATGELFF. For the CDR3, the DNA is TGTGCCAGCTCACCACCGGGACTAGCGGGAGCAACCGGGGAGCTGTTTTTT.

Here the CDR3 reads CASSRQETQYF. The CDR3 bases are TGTGCCAGCAGTAGACAAGAGACCCAGTACTTC. The chain combines TRBV6-6 with TRBJ2-5; D is uncertain. Germline V gene sequence: CDR1 MNHNY, CDR2 SVGAGI (reference sequence). This CDR3 region has 11 residues. Trimming pared 5 bases from V and 2 bases from J, leaving 3 bases between.

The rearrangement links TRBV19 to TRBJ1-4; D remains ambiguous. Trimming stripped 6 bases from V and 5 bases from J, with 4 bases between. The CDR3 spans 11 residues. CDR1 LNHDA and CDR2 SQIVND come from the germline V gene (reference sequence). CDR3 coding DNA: TGTGCCAGTAGGGGAAATGAAAAACTGTTTTTT. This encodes CASRGNEKLFF.

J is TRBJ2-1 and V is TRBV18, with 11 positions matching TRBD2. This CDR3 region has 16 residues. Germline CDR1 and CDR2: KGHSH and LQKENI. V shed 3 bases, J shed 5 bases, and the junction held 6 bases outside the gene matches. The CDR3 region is CASSPLSGRANNEQFF. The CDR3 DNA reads TGTGCCAGCTCACCTCTTAGCGGGAGGGCCAACAATGAGCAGTTCTTC.

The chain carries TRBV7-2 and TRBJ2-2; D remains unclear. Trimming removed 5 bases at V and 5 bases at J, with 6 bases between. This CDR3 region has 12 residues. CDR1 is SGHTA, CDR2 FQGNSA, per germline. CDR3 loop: CASSRLTGELFF. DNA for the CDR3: TGTGCCAGCAGCCGATTAACCGGGGAGCTGTTTTTT.

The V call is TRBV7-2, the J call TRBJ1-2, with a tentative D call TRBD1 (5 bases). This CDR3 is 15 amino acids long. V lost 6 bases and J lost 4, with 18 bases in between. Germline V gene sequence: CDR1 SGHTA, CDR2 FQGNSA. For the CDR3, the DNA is TGTGCCAGCAGTCCCCGACACAATGGGGGCTATGGCTACACCTTC. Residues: CASSPRHNGGYGYTF.

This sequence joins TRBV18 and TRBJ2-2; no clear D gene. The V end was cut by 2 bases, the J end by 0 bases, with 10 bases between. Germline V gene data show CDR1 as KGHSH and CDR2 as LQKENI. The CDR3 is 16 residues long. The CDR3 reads CASSPWLQANTGELFF. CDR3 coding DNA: TGTGCCAGCTCACCATGGCTCCAGGCGAACACCGGGGAGCTGTTTTTT.

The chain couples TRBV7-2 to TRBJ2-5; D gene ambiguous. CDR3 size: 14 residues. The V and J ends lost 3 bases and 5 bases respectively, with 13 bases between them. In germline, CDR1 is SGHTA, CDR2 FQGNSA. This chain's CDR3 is CASSLAGHRETQYF. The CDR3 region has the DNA TGTGCCAGCAGCTTGGCCGGGCACCGGGAGACCCAGTACTTC.

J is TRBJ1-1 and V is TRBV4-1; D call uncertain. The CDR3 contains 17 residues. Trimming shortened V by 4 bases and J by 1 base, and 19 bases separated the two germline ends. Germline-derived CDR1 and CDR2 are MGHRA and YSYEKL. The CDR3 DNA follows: TGCGCCAGCAGCCCAGTCGCGCGCGTTAGGCAGAACACTGAAGCTTTCTTT. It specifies CASSPVARVRQNTEAFF.

The CDR3 here is CASSTTLRGYNSPLHF. The CDR3 nucleotides read TGTGCCAGCAGTACCACCCTCAGGGGGTATAATTCACCCCTCCACTTT. The J gene is TRBJ1-6, the V gene TRBV27; 7 positions match TRBD1. In germline, CDR1 is MNHEY, CDR2 SMNVEV (reference sequence). J lost 4 bases, V lost 5 bases, and 8 bases had no gene match. The CDR3 is 16 residues long.

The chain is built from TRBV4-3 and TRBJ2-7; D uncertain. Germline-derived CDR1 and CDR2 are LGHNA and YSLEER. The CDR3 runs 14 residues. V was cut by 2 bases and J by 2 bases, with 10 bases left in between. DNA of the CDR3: TGCGCCAGCAGCCAAACCCGACCCGCCTACGAGCAGTACTTC. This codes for CASSQTRPAYEQYF.